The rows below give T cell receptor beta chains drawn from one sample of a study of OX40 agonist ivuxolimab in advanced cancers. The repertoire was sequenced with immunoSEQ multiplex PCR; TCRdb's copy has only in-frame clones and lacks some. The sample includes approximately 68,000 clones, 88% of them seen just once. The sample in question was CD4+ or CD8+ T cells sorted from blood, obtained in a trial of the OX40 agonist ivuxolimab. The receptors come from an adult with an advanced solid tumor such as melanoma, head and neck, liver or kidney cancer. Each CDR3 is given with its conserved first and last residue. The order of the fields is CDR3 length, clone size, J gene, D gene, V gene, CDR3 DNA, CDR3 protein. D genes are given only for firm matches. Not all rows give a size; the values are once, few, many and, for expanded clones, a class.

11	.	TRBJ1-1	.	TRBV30	TGTGCCTGGAGCGCTAGTTCTTTAGCTTTCTTT	CAWSASSLAFF
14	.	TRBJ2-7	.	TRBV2	TGTGCCAGCAGAACTCGGGACTGGGCTGGGTTGCAGTACTTC	CASRTRDWAGLQYF
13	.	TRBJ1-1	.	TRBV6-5	TGTGCCAGCAGTTACAACAGTCACACTGAAGCTTTCTTT	CASSYNSHTEAFF
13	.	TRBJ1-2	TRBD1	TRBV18	TGTGCCAGCTCAGACAACAGGGGTATGAGCTACACCTTC	CASSDNRGMSYTF
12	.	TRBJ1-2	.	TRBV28	TGTGCCAGCAGTTTTAATTCCTATGGCTACACCTTC	CASSFNSYGYTF
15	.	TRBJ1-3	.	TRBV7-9	TGTGCCAGCAGCTTAAGTCCAGTGAGAGGAAACACCATATATTTT	CASSLSPVRGNTIYF
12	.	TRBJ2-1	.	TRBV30	TGTGCGGTGCGGGCCTCCGGCAATGAGCAGTTCTTC	CAVRASGNEQFF
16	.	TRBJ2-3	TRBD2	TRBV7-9	TGTGCCAGCAGCCCGGGACTAGCGGGAGGCACAGATACGCAGTATTTT	CASSPGLAGGTDTQYF
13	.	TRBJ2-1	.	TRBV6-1	TGTGCCAGCAACTCGCAGGTTTACAATGAGCAGTTCTTC	CASNSQVYNEQFF
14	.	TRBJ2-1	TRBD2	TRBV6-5	TGTGCCAGCAGGGACCCGGGAGGGAACAATGAGCAGTTCTTC	CASRDPGGNNEQFF
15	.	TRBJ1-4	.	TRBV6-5	TGTGCCAGCAGTTACTCGGGCCAGCTGAATGAAAAACTGTTTTTT	CASSYSGQLNEKLFF
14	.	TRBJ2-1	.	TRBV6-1	TGTGCCAGCATACGCACGTCCGAGGTGAATGAGCAGTTCTTC	CASIRTSEVNEQFF
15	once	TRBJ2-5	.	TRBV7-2	TGTGCCAGCAGCTTAGGGGCCAATATTCAAGAGACCCAGTACTTC	CASSLGANIQETQYF
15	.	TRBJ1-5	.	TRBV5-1	TGCGCCAGCAGCTCAACCGGACGGTACGATCAGCCCCAGCATTTT	CASSSTGRYDQPQHF
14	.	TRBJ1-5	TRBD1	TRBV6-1	TGTGCCAGCAGTGGAACAGGGGGCAATCAGCCCCAGCATTTT	CASSGTGGNQPQHF
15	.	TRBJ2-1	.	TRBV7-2	TGTGCCAGCAGCTTAGCGCCAGCGCGGTACAATGAGCAGTTCTTC	CASSLAPARYNEQFF
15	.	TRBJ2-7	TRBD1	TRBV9	TGTGCCAGCAGCGTGGGACAGGGACTAAAATACGAGCAGTACTTC	CASSVGQGLKYEQYF
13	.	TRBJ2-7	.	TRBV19	TGTGCCAGTAGTATTCGGGAGTCCTACGAGCAGTACTTC	CASSIRESYEQYF
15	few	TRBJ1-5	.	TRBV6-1	TGTGCCAGCAGTGACAGGGAATATAGCAATCAGCCCCAGCATTTT	CASSDREYSNQPQHF
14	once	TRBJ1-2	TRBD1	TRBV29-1	TGCAGCGTTGGCACGACAGGGGGCAACTATGGCTACACCTTC	CSVGTTGGNYGYTF
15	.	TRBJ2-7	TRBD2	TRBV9	TGTGCCAGCAGCGTAGGTGGAGCGGGAGACTACGAGCAGTACTTC	CASSVGGAGDYEQYF
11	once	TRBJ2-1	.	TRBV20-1	TGCAGTGCTAGAGACTGGGTAGAGCAGTTCTTC	CSARDWVEQFF
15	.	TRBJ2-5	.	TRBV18	TGTGCCAGCTCACCACCGGGGGACCCGAGGGGGACCCAGTACTTC	CASSPPGDPRGTQYF
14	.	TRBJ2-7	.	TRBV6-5	TGTGCCAGCAGTTCGGTGGGGAAGGCTTACGAGCAGTACTTC	CASSSVGKAYEQYF
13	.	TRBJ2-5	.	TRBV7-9	TGTGCCAGCAGCCTAAGCAGTGGGGAGACCCAGTACTTC	CASSLSSGETQYF
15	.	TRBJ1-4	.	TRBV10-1	TGCGCCAGCAGTGAGTCGAAAGGGGGGCAAGAAAAACTGTTTTTT	CASSESKGGQEKLFF
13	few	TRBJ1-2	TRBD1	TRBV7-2	TGTGCCAGCAGACCAGGGGGGGCTCCCGGCTACACCTTC	CASRPGGAPGYTF
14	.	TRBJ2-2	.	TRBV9	TGTGCCAGCACGAGCAATACCAACACCGGGGAGCTGTTTTTT	CASTSNTNTGELFF
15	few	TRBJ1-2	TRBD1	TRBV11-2	TGTGCCAGCAGCTTAGGGCAGGGGGACGGCTATGGCTACACCTTC	CASSLGQGDGYGYTF
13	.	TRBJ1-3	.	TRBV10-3	TGTGCCATCAGTAGACCCCAGGGGAACACCATATATTTT	CAISRPQGNTIYF